The following is a T cell receptor (beta chain) sequence with its context. It was into CD45RA+ naive and CD45RA-negative memory subsets that the CD4+ cells were split. The data derive from a study of shared clonotypes between healthy human individuals. The CDR3 has 14 amino acids. V was shortened by 2 bases and J by 0 bases, with 8 bases between the two germline ends. Germline lookup yields CDR1 GTSNPN and CDR2 SVGIG (reference sequence). Roughly 200 ng DNA, around 30,000 T cell genomes, went into each sorted-subset replicate PCR. Assay used: immunoSEQ multiplex PCR; TCRdb lists only in-frame clones, some missing. The data contain over a million clones, just under 99% of them singletons.

This receptor was identified in a man aged 25-45 years in good health. The material sequenced was naive CD4+ T cells sorted from blood. Subset indicated: CD45RA+ positively selected. The chain carries TRBV30 and TRBJ1-5, with D tentatively TRBD1 (5 bases). The DNA for the CDR3 is TGTGCCTGGAGTAAGGGGTTTAGCAATCAGCCCCAGCATTTT. Its translation is CAWSKGFSNQPQHF.